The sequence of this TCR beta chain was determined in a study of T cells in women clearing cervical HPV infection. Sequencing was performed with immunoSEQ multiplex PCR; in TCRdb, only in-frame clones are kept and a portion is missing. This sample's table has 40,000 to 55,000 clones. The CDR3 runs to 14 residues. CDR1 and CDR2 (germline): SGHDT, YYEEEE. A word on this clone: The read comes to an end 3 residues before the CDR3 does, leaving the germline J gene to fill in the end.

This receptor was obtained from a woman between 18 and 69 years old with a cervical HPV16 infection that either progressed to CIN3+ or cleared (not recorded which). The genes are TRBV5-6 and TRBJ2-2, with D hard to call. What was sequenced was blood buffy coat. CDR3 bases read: TGTGCCAGCAGTTACCCGGCGGCCTATTCACCG. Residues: CASSYPAAYSP. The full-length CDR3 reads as CASSYPAAYSPLFF.